This T cell receptor (beta chain) was captured in a study of blood T cell repertoires in COVID-19. Across the study: From the United States, Italy and Spain came samples of acute and convalescent COVID-19. Sample material is recorded as cDNA or gDNA derived from T cells, B-cell-depleted T cells, or PBMCs.

In the original workflow: Cell counts per sample came from amplifying reference gene primers. Profiled with immunoSEQ multiplex PCR; TCRdb holds only in-frame clones, not every one. V and J calls and clone size follow that table, whereas D and trimming were derived from the DNA. The sample consists of about 130,000 clones, about nine tenths of them appearing once. While infection was still active, Seattle patients were enrolled and then followed longitudinally. The sequence was collected from a man aged 55 to 70 with COVID-19, enrolled during active disease. The sample was peripheral blood.

Here the CDR3 DNA reads TGTGCCAGCAGTTTGACTAGCATGGAGGGGGAGACCCAGTACTTC. Protein sequence: CASSLTSMEGETQYF. The V gene is TRBV28, the J gene TRBJ2-5, with TRBD2 matching 7 bases. The junction had 9 bases not matched to a gene; V was cut back by 3 bases and J by 5 bases. Germline-derived CDR1 and CDR2 are MDHEN and SYDVKM. This CDR3 has 15 residues.